This TCR beta chain was obtained from a study of a mutant IDH1 vaccine in newly diagnosed glioma. Study details: Treated patients had a mean age of roughly 39 years and a roughly 60% male, around 38% female split.

Whole-study findings and limits: Vaccine-induced immune responses were detected in about 93% of patients.

Generated by immunoSEQ multiplex PCR, the TCRdb table keeps only in-frame clones and is missing some. Of about 25,000 clones listed, around 70% are singletons. CDR1 PRHDT and CDR2 FYEKMQ come from the germline V gene (reference sequence). The V and J ends lost 0 bases and 4 bases respectively, with 9 bases between them. This CDR3 is built from 15 residues. Worth noting for this clone: Its antigen is still unknown.

The time point is: week 11, during vaccination. Vaccinated patients received 300 ug of mutant IDH1 20-mer peptide per dose, with topical imiquimod. The V call is TRBV13, the J call TRBJ2-2; D unresolved. The sequence was obtained from a man between 18 and 35 years old with glioma. Some clones in this sample may be carry-over from other donors' samples. The starting material was peripheral blood mononuclear cells (PBMCs), obtained from a glioma patient whose treatment included an IDH1 peptide vaccine. CDR3 in amino acids: CASSLGLSLTGELFF. CDR3 nucleotides: TGTGCCAGCAGCTTAGGTCTTTCGCTCACCGGGGAGCTGTTTTTT.